A single sample is the source of the 25 T cell receptor beta chains below, sequenced in a study of identical twins. One entry per CDR3 protein results from TCRdb running MiXCR on the 5' RACE reads. The sample has hundreds of thousands of distinct CDR3 sequences; around 6.8% are singletons. These sequences were also reported in another study, on yellow fever vaccine responses in identical twins.

Specimen: memory (CD45RO+) T cells sorted from blood. These receptors were taken from a woman between 18 and 29 years old in good health.

The chain combines TRBV2 with TRBJ2-1, with 9 nucleotides matching TRBD1. After removal of 6 bases from V and 13 bases from J, the junction contained 4 bases not matched to a gene. CDR1 is SNHLY, CDR2 FYNNEI, per germline. The CDR3 sequence is 11 residues long. Here the CDR3 DNA reads TGTGCCAGCAGCGCGGGACAGGGACAGTTCTTC. Translating it yields CASSAGQGQFF.

V gene TRBV9 combines with J gene TRBJ1-2; tentatively, D is TRBD1 (6 bases). Germline CDR1 SGDLS, CDR2 YYNGEE. This CDR3 is built from 15 residues. V dropped 0 bases and J dropped 4 bases, with 13 bases sitting between them. CDR3 protein: CASSVGGGASYGYTF. CDR3 nucleotide sequence: TGTGCCAGCAGCGTAGGCGGGGGCGCCAGCTATGGCTACACCTTC.

This clonotype was counted only a few times. The J gene is TRBJ2-7, the V gene TRBV21-1. TRBV21-1 is classified as a pseudogene. The CDR3 is 12 amino acids. CDR3 nucleotide sequence: TGTGCCAGCAAACACAAACGGTGCGAGCAGTACTTC. Its protein is CASKHKRCEQYF.

V usage is TRBV10-3 and J usage is TRBJ2-7, with a possible D match to TRBD2 (5 bases). The germline V gene encodes CDR1 ENHRY and CDR2 SYGVKD. Trimming took off 8 bases at V and 4 bases at J, with 12 bases between the two ends. This CDR3 has 12 residues. The CDR3 here is CAIGRDIYEQYF. DNA of the CDR3: TGTGCCATCGGACGGGATATTTACGAGCAGTACTTC.

This clonotype occurred a few times. The chain employs TRBV9 and TRBJ2-1; 8 bases are shared with TRBD1. CDR1 is SGDLS and CDR2 is YYNGEE in the germline V gene. With V trimmed by 0 bases and J by 8 bases, 4 bases remained unmatched. This CDR3 comprises 14 residues. The CDR3 bases are TGTGCCAGCAGCGTAGGCGACAGGGGCGATGAGCAGTTCTTC. This encodes CASSVGDRGDEQFF.

In its sample, this clonotype was seen many times. The J gene is TRBJ2-1, the V gene TRBV14, with 14 bases that match TRBD2. Unmatched junction bases numbered 16, after V lost 4 bases and J lost 2 bases. The CDR3 is 21 amino acids. Germline assignment: CDR1 SGHDN and CDR2 FVKESK. The CDR3 DNA follows: TGTGCCAGCAGCCCAAACTTCCCCCCGACTAGCGGGAGGGAAGCCTACAATGAGCAGTTCTTC. Residues: CASSPNFPPTSGREAYNEQFF.

This chain joins TRBV19 and TRBJ1-1; TRBD1 aligns across 7 bases. The V and J ends lost 6 bases and 7 bases, in that order; junction bases with no gene match: 8. The CDR3 covers 13 residues. In germline, CDR1 is LNHDA, CDR2 SQIVND (reference sequence). The CDR3 nucleotides are TGTGCCAGTAGAGACAGGGCAGTGATTGAAGCTTTCTTT. It translates to CASRDRAVIEAFF. The full variable domain, rest sourced from reference TRBV19 and TRBJ1-1, is DGGITQSPKYLFRKEGQNVTLSCEQNLNHDAMYWYRQDPGQGLRLIYYSQIVNDFQKGDIAEGYSVSREKKESFPLTVTSAQKNPTAFYLCASRDRAVIEAFFGQGTRLTVV.

In its sample, this clonotype was seen a few times. The chain links TRBV19 to TRBJ2-1; perhaps TRBD1 as D (6 bases). The length of the CDR3 is 14 residues. The V gene lost 4 bases and the J gene lost 6 bases, with 13 bases spanning the gap. Germline values: CDR1 LNHDA, CDR2 SQIVND (reference sequence). The CDR3: CASSRRTASNEQFF. The CDR3 DNA is TGTGCCAGTAGTAGACGGACAGCGAGCAATGAGCAGTTCTTC.

The chain employs TRBV29-1 and TRBJ2-1, with 8 bases matching TRBD1. CDR3 size: 14 residues. The germline V gene has CDR1 SQVTM and CDR2 ANQGSEA. Losses at the gene ends were 0 bases for V and 4 bases for J; bases not matched to a gene: 2. Here the CDR3 DNA reads TGCAGCGTTGAAGAGGGACAGGAATACAATGAGCAGTTCTTC. It encodes CSVEEGQEYNEQFF.

This clonotype was found a few times. This CDR3 reads CASSYRLPGTDTQYF. In nucleotides, the CDR3 is TGTGCCAGCAGTTATAGGCTTCCTGGCACAGATACGCAGTATTTT. The rearrangement uses TRBV6-1 and TRBJ2-3; D gene unclear. Germline CDR1 is MNHNS and CDR2 is SASEGT. The V end was cut by 5 bases, the J end by 1 base, with 13 bases between. The CDR3 is made up of 15 amino acids.

The V and J genes are TRBV28 and TRBJ2-1, with TRBD2 identical over 15 bases. Germline CDR1 is MDHEN and CDR2 is SYDVKM. The ends lost 1 base at V and 5 bases at J; junction bases unmatched: 6. CDR3 length: 18 residues. CDR3 loop: CASSLYGTSGGLHNEQFF. The CDR3 nucleotides are TGTGCCAGCAGTTTATACGGGACTAGCGGGGGGCTACACAATGAGCAGTTCTTC. The variable domain in full, with the rest retrieved from reference TRBV28 and TRBJ2-1, is DVKVTQSSRYLVKRTGEKVFLECVQDMDHENMFWYRQDPGLGLRLIYFSYDVKMKEKGDIPEGYSVSREKKERFSLILESASTNQTSMYLCASSLYGTSGGLHNEQFFGPGTRLTVL.

This clonotype was seen ten or more times. V is TRBV27 and J is TRBJ2-7; D is perhaps TRBD2 (6 bases). This CDR3 region has 14 residues. The germline gives CDR1 MNHEY, CDR2 SMNVEV (reference sequence). V was shortened by 0 bases and J by 6 bases, with 12 bases between the two germline ends. In nucleotides, the CDR3 is TGTGCCAGCAGTTTATCGGTCCAGGGAGGCGAGCAGTACTTC. It encodes CASSLSVQGGEQYF.

The rearrangement joins TRBV15 to TRBJ2-5, with D hard to call. The germline V gene encodes CDR1 LNHNV and CDR2 YYDKDF (reference sequence). V was cut by 5 bases and J by 2 bases, with 9 bases left in between. The CDR3 covers 13 residues. The chain's CDR3 is CATSRDGQETQYF. The CDR3 DNA sequence: TGTGCCACCAGCCGTGACGGGCAAGAGACCCAGTACTTC. The full variable domain, in which reference TRBV15 and TRBJ2-5 provide the parts outside the CDR3, is DAMVIQNPRYQVTQFGKPVTLSCSQTLNHNVMYWYQQKSSQAPKLLFHYYDKDFNNEADTPDNFQSRRPNTSFCFLDIRSPGLGDTAMYLCATSRDGQETQYFGPGTRLLVL.

The chain joins TRBV7-2 to TRBJ2-7; D gene uncertain. The germline V and J ends were trimmed by 4 bases and 5 bases, with 12 bases remaining between them. Germline-derived CDR1 and CDR2 are SGHTA and FQGNSA. The CDR3 is 13 residues long. CDR3 bases: TGTGCCAGCAGCTCCGTACCCGTAAACGAGCAGTACTTC. Encoded protein: CASSSVPVNEQYF.

There are a few counts of this clonotype. The chain is built from TRBV6-1 and TRBJ2-1; D is unclear. The length of the CDR3 is 14 residues. CDR1 and CDR2 from the germline V gene are MNHNS and SASEGT. The ends were cut back, 0 bases at V and 8 bases at J, with 11 bases in the middle. The CDR3 bases are TGTGCCAGCAGTGAAGCCCTCTTAATGTATGAGCAGTTCTTC. The encoded protein is CASSEALLMYEQFF.

This clonotype has a handful of counts. V usage is TRBV27 and J usage is TRBJ2-1; the D is unclear. Germline assignment: CDR1 MNHEY and CDR2 SMNVEV (reference sequence). V gave up 6 bases and J gave up 9 bases, with 12 bases separating them. The CDR3 consists of 12 residues. CDR3: CASRHTQGEQFF. In nucleotides, the CDR3 is TGTGCCAGCAGACACACTCAAGGTGAGCAGTTCTTC.

V gene TRBV7-9 combines with J gene TRBJ2-4, with D unresolved. V lost 2 bases and J lost 7, with 6 bases in between. The length of the CDR3 is 12 residues. The germline V gene has CDR1 SEHNR and CDR2 FQNEAQ (reference sequence). CDR3 bases: TGTGCCAGCAGCTTACTAGGGAACATTCAGTACTTC. Translation gives CASSLLGNIQYF.

This clonotype was picked up many times. This chain joins TRBV12-3 or TRBV12-4 and TRBJ2-3; 9 bases fit TRBD1. The CDR3 is 14 amino acids. With 6 bases clipped from V and 3 bases from J, the junction kept 4 bases outside the gene matches. CDR3 residues: CASRDRGRTDTQYF. In DNA, the CDR3 is TGTGCCAGCAGGGACAGGGGTAGAACAGATACGCAGTATTTT.

This clonotype appeared many times. The rearrangement joins TRBV7-2 to TRBJ2-3, with 11 positions matching TRBD2. This CDR3 comprises 16 residues. The J segment lost 4 bases and the V segment lost 5 bases, leaving 8 bases of the junction unmatched. Germline CDR1 and CDR2: SGHTA and FQGNSA. CDR3 protein: CASSPHSGGGADTQYF. In nucleotides, the CDR3 is TGTGCCAGCAGCCCCCATAGCGGGGGGGGAGCAGATACGCAGTATTTT.

This clonotype came up many times. The V gene is TRBV5-1, the J gene TRBJ2-3, with D possibly being TRBD2 (7 bases). CDR1 and CDR2 (germline): SGHRS, YFSETQ. This CDR3 has 16 amino acids. V lost 3 bases and J 2 bases, leaving 16 bases between the germline ends. CDR3 in DNA: TGCGCCAGCAGCTCGGACCTCGGGGGGCCCACAGATACGCAGTATTTT. Translation: CASSSDLGGPTDTQYF.

This rearrangement joins TRBV28 to TRBJ2-4; no clear D. CDR3 length: 15 residues. The germline V gene encodes CDR1 MDHEN and CDR2 SYDVKM. The germline V and J ends were trimmed by 5 bases and 0 bases, with 11 bases remaining between them. CDR3 in amino acids: CASSRNSLAKNIQYF. CDR3 DNA sequence: TGTGCCAGCAGTCGGAACTCTCTAGCCAAAAACATTCAGTACTTC.

This chain joins TRBV4-2 and TRBJ2-3; D is undetermined. Trimming left V 6 bases short and J 2 bases short, with 15 bases between. This CDR3 contains 15 residues. In germline, CDR1 is LGHNA, CDR2 YNFKEQ. CDR3 DNA: TGTGCCAGCAGACAGACCGAAAGTCCCACAGATACGCAGTATTTT. Translated, it gives CASRQTESPTDTQYF.

This chain connects TRBV7-9 to TRBJ2-5; D gene ambiguous. The CDR3 has 13 amino acids. Trimming took off 5 bases at V and 1 base at J, with 8 bases between the two ends. Germline loops: CDR1 SEHNR, CDR2 FQNEAQ (reference sequence). The CDR3 sequence is CASSLQIQETQYF. The CDR3 nucleotides are TGTGCCAGCAGCCTACAGATCCAAGAGACCCAGTACTTC.

This clonotype was seen more than once but under ten times. This chain joins TRBV9 and TRBJ2-7; D is unclear. CDR3 length equals 14 residues. Germline V lookup: CDR1 SGDLS, CDR2 YYNGEE. Trimming took 0 bases from V and 1 from J, leaving 8 bases between them. The DNA for the CDR3 is TGTGCCAGCAGCGTAGGTAGGGTGTCCTACGAGCAGTACTTC. Translating gives CASSVGRVSYEQYF. The full variable domain, rest sourced from reference TRBV9 and TRBJ2-7, is DSGVTQTPKHLITATGQRVTLRCSPRSGDLSVYWYQQSLDQGLQFLIQYYNGEERAKGNILERFSAQQFPDLHSELNLSSLELGDSALYFCASSVGRVSYEQYFGPGTRLTVT.

V is TRBV12-3 or TRBV12-4 and J is TRBJ1-5; D unclear. The CDR3 has 15 residues. Trimming cost V 2 bases and J 1 base, with 9 bases left between them. CDR3: CASSLFLGSNQPQHF. The CDR3 coding sequence is TGTGCCAGCAGTTTATTTCTGGGAAGCAATCAGCCCCAGCATTTT.